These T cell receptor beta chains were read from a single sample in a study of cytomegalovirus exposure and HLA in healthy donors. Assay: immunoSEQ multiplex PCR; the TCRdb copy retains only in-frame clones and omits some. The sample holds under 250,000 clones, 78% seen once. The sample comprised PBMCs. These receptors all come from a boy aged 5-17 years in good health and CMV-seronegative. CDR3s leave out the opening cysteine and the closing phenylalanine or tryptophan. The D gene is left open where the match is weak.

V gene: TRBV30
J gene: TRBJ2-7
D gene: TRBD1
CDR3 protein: AWSRDRGFYEQY

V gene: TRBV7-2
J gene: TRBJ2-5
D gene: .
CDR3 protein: ASSFQARTFQETQY

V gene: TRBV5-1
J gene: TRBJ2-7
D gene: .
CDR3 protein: ASSFGRQVNWEQY

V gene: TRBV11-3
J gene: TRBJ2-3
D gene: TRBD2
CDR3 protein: ASSLVAGLDTQY

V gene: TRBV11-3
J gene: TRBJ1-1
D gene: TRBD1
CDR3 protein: ASSSRTGTNTEAF

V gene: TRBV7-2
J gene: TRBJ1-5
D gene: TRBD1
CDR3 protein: ASSRQATGFYSNQPQH

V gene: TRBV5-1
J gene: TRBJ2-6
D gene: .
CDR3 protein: ASSKDRISGANVLT

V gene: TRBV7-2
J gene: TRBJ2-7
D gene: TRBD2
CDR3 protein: ASSLAAGGREQY

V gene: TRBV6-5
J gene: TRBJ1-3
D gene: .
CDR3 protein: ASSYSRRNTIY

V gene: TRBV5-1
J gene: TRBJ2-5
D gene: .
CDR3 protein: ASSRYKETQY